This is a list of T cell receptor beta chains from one sample in a study of post-analysis software for immune sequencing data. TCRdb processed the PCR reads anew with MiXCR; each CDR3 protein has one entry. Here the sample spans about 460,000 distinct CDR3 sequences, nearly 45% being singletons. Specimen: blood. The receptors originated from a girl aged 10 to 17 with multiple sclerosis. The CDR3 runs from the conserved cysteine through the conserved F or W. A D gene is named only where the DNA matches it firmly. Clone size is shown for a subset of rows, as once, few, many or a class of expanded clone.

DNA,CDR3,size,D,V,J
TGCAGCGTTGGCTTGGGGATCATAAGGGGGCAGTTCTTC,CSVGLGIIRGQFF,.,.,TRBV29-1,TRBJ2-1
TGTGCCAGCAGACCGGACAGGGGCGAGACCCAGTACTTC,CASRPDRGETQYF,.,TRBD1,TRBV2,TRBJ2-5
TGTGCTAGCAGCTTAGCGTTAACCGGGGGCCAAGAGACCCAGTACTTC,CASSLALTGGQETQYF,.,.,TRBV7-7,TRBJ2-5
TGTGCCAGCAGCCCTCTACTAGGCAATGAGCAGTTCTTC,CASSPLLGNEQFF,.,.,TRBV7-3,TRBJ2-1
TGTGCCAGCAACTTAAGTGCGGGGACAGGAAATTTGAATGAGGGTTCACCCCTCCACTTT,CASNLSAGTGNLNEGSPLHF,.,.,TRBV21-1,TRBJ1-6
TGCAGCGTTGAGGTGGTGTTTCAAGAGACCCAGTACTTC,CSVEVVFQETQYF,.,.,TRBV29-1,TRBJ2-5
TGTGCCAGCAGTTTGATGGCGGGAGGTAATGGCTGCACCTTC,CASSLMAGGNGCTF,.,.,TRBV12-3/TRBV12-4,TRBJ1-2
TGTGCCAGCAGTATACGACTAGCGGGAGGTAGCACAGATACGCAGTATTTT,CASSIRLAGGSTDTQYF,.,TRBD2,TRBV27,TRBJ2-3
TGCAGTGCTAGAGGCCCTTCTTGGGGTGAGCAGTTCTTC,CSARGPSWGEQFF,.,.,TRBV20-1,TRBJ2-1
TGTGCCAGCAGTACGGGACAAAAGTCTGGGGCCAACGTCCTGACTTTC,CASSTGQKSGANVLTF,once,.,TRBV2,TRBJ2-6
TGTGCCAGCAGTTTCCAGTTTGGCCAAGAGACCCAGTACTTC,CASSFQFGQETQYF,.,.,TRBV28,TRBJ2-5
TGTGCCAGCAGTACCGTCCGGGTGTATGGCTACACCTTC,CASSTVRVYGYTF,.,.,TRBV6-2/TRBV6-3,TRBJ1-2
TGTGCCAGCAGCACACCTCCCGAGATCGGCTATGGCTACACCTTC,CASSTPPEIGYGYTF,.,.,TRBV7-9,TRBJ1-2
TGTGCCAGCAGTCTCGGACTAGCGGGAGTGGCCTCCCACGAGCAGTACTTC,CASSLGLAGVASHEQYF,.,TRBD2,TRBV28,TRBJ2-7
TGCAGCGCTGGACAGAGTGAAGCTTTCTTT,CSAGQSEAFF,.,.,TRBV29-1,TRBJ1-1
TGTGCCAGCAGCTTAGGGCTAACAGTTGGGGAGACCCAGTACTTC,CASSLGLTVGETQYF,.,.,TRBV7-2,TRBJ2-5
TGTGCCAGCAGCCTTCTAGCGGGATTCACCGGGGAGCTGTTTTTT,CASSLLAGFTGELFF,few,TRBD2,TRBV14,TRBJ2-2
TGCGCCAGCAGGCCCGGGACTAGGACCTGCGAGCAGTACTTC,CASRPGTRTCEQYF,.,TRBD2,TRBV5-1,TRBJ2-7
TGTGCCAGCAGCTGGATAGGGGGCACTGAAGCTTTCTTT,CASSWIGGTEAFF,.,.,TRBV28,TRBJ1-1
TGCAGTGCTAGCCTTAGGACGTACCAAGAGACCCAGTACTTC,CSASLRTYQETQYF,few,.,TRBV20-1,TRBJ2-5
TGCAGTGCTAGGACAGGGGAAGGGTCCTATAATTCACCCCTCCACTTT,CSARTGEGSYNSPLHF,.,TRBD1,TRBV20-1,TRBJ1-6
TGCGCCAGCAGCTTGGCCATACGTCGTGGGAAAGAGACCCAGTACTTC,CASSLAIRRGKETQYF,.,.,TRBV5-1,TRBJ2-5
TGTGCCAGCAGTTACGCCCAAGAGACCCAGTACTTC,CASSYAQETQYF,many,.,TRBV6-6,TRBJ2-5
TGTGCCAGCAGTCACGGCGGACTAGCGACGAACAATGAGCAGTTCTTC,CASSHGGLATNNEQFF,few,TRBD2,TRBV6-2/TRBV6-3,TRBJ2-1
TGCGCCAGCAGCTCTGGACAGGATGTAGGTGGCTACACCTTC,CASSSGQDVGGYTF,.,TRBD1,TRBV5-1,TRBJ1-2
TGCAGTGCTAGAGATCAACACAGGGTGGTTGGCTACACCTTC,CSARDQHRVVGYTF,.,.,TRBV20-1,TRBJ1-2
TGCGCCAGCAGCCAAGAGGACGGACTACCCTACTACGAGCAGTACTTC,CASSQEDGLPYYEQYF,.,.,TRBV4-3,TRBJ2-7
TGTGCCAGCAGTCTTAGGACAGGGTCCCCCACAGATACGCAGTATTTT,CASSLRTGSPTDTQYF,few,TRBD1,TRBV28,TRBJ2-3
TGTGCCAGCAGCTTATGGACAGTCAACACCGGGGAGCTGTTTTTT,CASSLWTVNTGELFF,.,.,TRBV7-3,TRBJ2-2
TGTGCCAGCAGTTTATACCAGGGGAGCTCTGGGGCCAACGTCCTGACTTTC,CASSLYQGSSGANVLTF,once,.,TRBV28,TRBJ2-6
TGCAGCGTGTGGGACAGACTGAACACTGAAGCTTTCTTT,CSVWDRLNTEAFF,few,TRBD1,TRBV29-1,TRBJ1-1
TGTGCCAGCAGCGCGACAGAGTACAATGAGCAGTTCTTC,CASSATEYNEQFF,.,.,TRBV12-3/TRBV12-4,TRBJ2-1
TGCGCCAGCAGCAGTTCCTATGGCAATGAGCAGTTCTTC,CASSSSYGNEQFF,few,.,TRBV5-1,TRBJ2-1
TGTGCCAGCAGCTTTGGCGGGCCCAGCACAGATACGCAGTATTTT,CASSFGGPSTDTQYF,few,.,TRBV7-2,TRBJ2-3
TGTGCCAGCAGCTCAATCGCCGGGACCACAGATACGCAGTATTTT,CASSSIAGTTDTQYF,once,.,TRBV7-9,TRBJ2-3
TGCAGTGCGGGAGGGTATGAAGCTTTCTTT,CSAGGYEAFF,once,.,TRBV20-1,TRBJ1-1
TGCAGTGCTAGAGGGCAGGGACTTGAAGCTTTCTTT,CSARGQGLEAFF,.,.,TRBV20-1,TRBJ1-1
TGTGCCAGCAGCTCCCTAGGGGGAGGGCGTTACAATGAGCAGTTCTTC,CASSSLGGGRYNEQFF,.,.,TRBV28,TRBJ2-1
TGTGCCATCAGTGAAATGGCAGTAATACGATCAACTAATGAAAAACTGTTTTTT,CAISEMAVIRSTNEKLFF,.,.,TRBV10-3,TRBJ1-4
TGCAGCGAACCTCTTGCTAGCGGGAGATTCTGGGATGAGCAGTTCTTC,CSEPLASGRFWDEQFF,.,TRBD2,TRBV29-1,TRBJ2-1
TGTGCCATCAGACTAGCGGGAGATGGAGATACGCAGTATTTT,CAIRLAGDGDTQYF,.,TRBD2,TRBV10-3,TRBJ2-3
TGCGCCAGCAGCTTGGAACCGATGCCTCGGACCCAGTACTTC,CASSLEPMPRTQYF,.,.,TRBV5-1,TRBJ2-5
TGCAGCGTCGTCCCGGGACAGGGGCCAGAGACCCAGTACTTC,CSVVPGQGPETQYF,few,TRBD1,TRBV29-1,TRBJ2-5
TGTGCCAGCAGCCCGGGACAGGGGTTTACCCAGTACTTC,CASSPGQGFTQYF,few,TRBD1,TRBV7-3,TRBJ2-5
TGCAGTGCCCGTGGACTAGCGGGACTTTTGAATGAGCAGTTCTTC,CSARGLAGLLNEQFF,.,TRBD2,TRBV20-1,TRBJ2-1
TGTGCCAGCGGCTCCACCCGACTAGCGGGCTCAAACTCCTACGAGCAGTACTTC,CASGSTRLAGSNSYEQYF,.,TRBD2,TRBV5-6,TRBJ2-7
TGTGCCAGCAGTATGGACAGACAAATATTTTATGGCTACACCTTC,CASSMDRQIFYGYTF,.,.,TRBV12-3/TRBV12-4,TRBJ1-2